This TCR beta chain stems from a study of T cell responses to AZD1222 COVID-19 vaccine (dated by TCRdb to about 2021). Broadly, across the study: A total of more than 230 trial participants underwent TCR sequencing, of whom approximately 210 received two doses of AZD1222 and roughly 25 received two doses of the MenACWY control vaccine. Trial participants were enrolled by age into subgroups of 18-55, 56-69 and 70-plus years, and approximately 150, 30 and 60 TCR-sequenced participants, respectively, were included in these subgroups.

The CDR3 regions of human TCRbeta chains were analyzed by immunosequencing. Per the original workflow: TCRs in the repertoires were matched against a reference library of SARS-CoV-2-specific TCRs that had been generated with the MIRA antigen-specificity platform. Breadth was defined as the fraction of unique TCRs that were SARS-CoV-2-associated, and depth was defined as the fraction of total T cells that were SARS-CoV-2-associated. Using the MIRA data, every spike-specific TCR was mapped to the spike region that the TCR reacted to and assigned to either a CD4 or a CD8 class. Log10-transformed breadth and depth values were compared by one-way ANOVA with Sidak's multiple comparisons tests. Held by TCRdb, this immuneACCESS table contains in-frame sequences only and omits some clones. Under half of the omission traces to an unresolved V gene where checked; the cause of the rest is unknown. V, J and clone size are those of that table, while D and trimming were read from the DNA. This sample is represented by approximately 170,000 clones; around 90% of them were singletons. Of the sample, around 0.98% falls within the top ten clones.

What this sample's time point label stands for: about 28 days (+/-7) after the second vaccine dose. AZD1222 recipients with second doses at about 4 weeks or about 12 weeks were pooled, because spike-specific TCR depth and breadth did not differ between schedules. The vaccinee samples were drawn from two UK trials, COV001 and COV002, one of which was a single-blind randomized controlled phase 2/3 trial testing AZD1222 (ChAdOx1 nCoV-19) in healthy adults. For TCRbeta chain sequencing, PBMC samples were collected from trial participants at day 0 and at day 28 after the second dose. As concerns this clone: What this receptor recognizes is not known. The input lacks base qualities; no much larger clone sits a single base away.

The germline V gene sets CDR1 to SQVTM and CDR2 to ANQGSEA. Cut back by 4 bases and 2 bases, the V and J ends lie 12 bases apart. The CDR3 spans 14 residues, from the cysteine through the phenylalanine. Only CDR3 DNA is held: 42 bases, read in frame from base 1. General findings and caveats noted by the study authors: A significant rise in spike-specific TCR breadth and depth was observed after two AZD1222 doses relative to day 0 and relative to MenACWY recipients. Epitopes outside the regions mutated in the B.1.351 and B.1.1.7 variants were reportedly recognized by nearly half of the unique spike-specific TCRs. No day 14 peak-response samples were available, so repertoires were characterized only after the peak T cell response. In the small 56-69-year group, the increase in depth fell short of significance, most likely because of low power. Conclusions about previously exposed vaccinees were limited because only 5 or 6 AZD1222 recipients were SARS-CoV-2 seropositive at baseline. The vaccine-associated CD4 TCRs covered the entire spike protein, and the dominant responses fell in regions 160-218 and 743-854. Participants were mostly white British, with more females than males. The authors suggested clonal diversity may have been underestimated.

The rearrangement combines TRBV29-1 with TRBJ1-5, with TRBD1 perhaps the D gene, on 6 matching bases. This clonotype was sampled from an adult who received the AZD1222 COVID-19 vaccine. The specimen was peripheral blood, collected 28 days after the second AZD1222 dose. The sequence in DNA is TGCAGCGTTGGGGCGGGGGGCGGCAATCAGCCCCAGCATTTT. This gives the protein CSVGAGGGNQPQHF.